This T cell receptor (beta chain) was sequenced for a study of PD-1 blockade in classical Hodgkin lymphoma. Per the germline V gene, CDR1 is SNHLY and CDR2 is FYNNEI. The CDR3 spans 14 residues. Trimming took 6 bases from V and 2 from J; bases not matched to a gene: 6. Study-wide points: Before treatment, TCR diversity in newly diagnosed patients was reportedly lower than in healthy donors. Undefined causes, possibly disease activity or prior therapy, underlie the repertoire differences.

Sequencing used immunoSEQ multiplex PCR; TCRdb keeps in-frame clones, though not all of them. Of about 15,000 clones listed, about 86% were seen once; the top ten hold 0.84%. The time point: newly diagnosed, previously untreated cHL patient sample. Investigators isolated CD4+ T cells from thawed PBMCs through magnetic negative selection. Investigators turned to newly diagnosed, untreated classical Hodgkin lymphoma PBMCs for comparison. Regarding this clone: Antigen unknown.

This clonotype was obtained from a human donor with classical Hodgkin lymphoma. Sequenced input: CD4+ T cells from blood. V usage is TRBV2 and J usage is TRBJ1-1; TRBD1 matches at 7 bases. CDR3 DNA: TGTGCCAGCAGAGCTACAGGGGTAAACACTGAAGCTTTCTTT. Its protein is CASRATGVNTEAFF.